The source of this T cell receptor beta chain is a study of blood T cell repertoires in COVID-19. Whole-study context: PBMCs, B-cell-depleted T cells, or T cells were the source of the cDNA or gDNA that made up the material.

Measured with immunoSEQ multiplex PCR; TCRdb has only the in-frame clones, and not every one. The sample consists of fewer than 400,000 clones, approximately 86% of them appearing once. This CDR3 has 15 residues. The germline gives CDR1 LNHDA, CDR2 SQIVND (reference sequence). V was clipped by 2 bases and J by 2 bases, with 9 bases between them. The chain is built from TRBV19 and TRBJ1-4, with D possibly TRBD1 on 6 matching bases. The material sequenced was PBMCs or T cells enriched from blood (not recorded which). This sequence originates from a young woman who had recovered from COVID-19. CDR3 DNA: TGTGCCAGTAGTATAAATACAGGGACTAATGAAAAACTGTTTTTT. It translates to CASSINTGTNEKLFF.